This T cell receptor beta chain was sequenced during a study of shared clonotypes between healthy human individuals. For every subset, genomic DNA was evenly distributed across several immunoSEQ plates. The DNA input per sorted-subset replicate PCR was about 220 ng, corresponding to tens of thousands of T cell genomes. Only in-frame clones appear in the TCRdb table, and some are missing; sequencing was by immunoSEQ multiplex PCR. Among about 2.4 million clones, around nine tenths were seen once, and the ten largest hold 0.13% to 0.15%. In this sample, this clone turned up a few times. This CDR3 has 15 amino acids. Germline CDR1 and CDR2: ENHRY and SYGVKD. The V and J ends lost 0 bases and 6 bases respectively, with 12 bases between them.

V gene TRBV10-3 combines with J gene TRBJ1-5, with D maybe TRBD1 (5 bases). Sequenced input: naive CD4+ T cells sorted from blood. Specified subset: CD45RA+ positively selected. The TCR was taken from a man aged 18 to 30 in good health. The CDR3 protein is CAISESEFRGQPQHF. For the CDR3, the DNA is TGTGCCATCAGTGAGTCGGAGTTTAGGGGTCAGCCCCAGCATTTT.